Described below is a single T cell receptor (beta chain) sequence and its context. As yet, its antigen is unknown. The data belong to a study of blood T cells in healthy people across ages. Study-level results: Both higher diversity and more naive CD4+ cells marked long-lived donors when set against aged donors.

The V end was cut by 6 bases, the J end by 0 bases, with 17 bases between. The CDR3 is 17 amino acids. Approximately 10 milliliters was the volume of peripheral blood drawn from each donor. With a J-beta primer mix and a sample-barcoded 5' primer, a second PCR ran about 7 to 12 cycles. Every cDNA was tagged by a template-switch adaptor with 12 random nucleotides. TCRdb used MiXCR to reprocess the 5' RACE reads, holding one entry per CDR3 protein. The data show roughly 570,000 distinct CDR3 sequences, 27% seen once. This receptor was identified in a woman between 65 and 79 years old in good health. Sequenced input: blood. The rearrangement joins TRBV12-3 or TRBV12-4 to TRBJ2-2; no clear D. In DNA, the CDR3 is TGTGCCAGCAGCCTACCCGTTTGGCAGGCGAACACCGGGGAGCTGTTTTTT. Its protein is CASSLPVWQANTGELFF.